This T cell receptor (beta chain) was captured in a study of T cell changes during pregnancy in multiple sclerosis. Trimming cost V 4 bases and J 3 bases; bases outside gene matches: 12. Germline V gene data show CDR1 as MRHNA and CDR2 as SNTAGT. CDR3 length: 18 residues. This clone was picked up one time. Some clones are missing from TCRdb's copy, which holds only in-frame ones; the method was immunoSEQ multiplex PCR. The repertoire holds 20,000 to 25,000 clones, with around four fifths as singletons. This sample comprised CD8+ T cells from peripheral blood mononuclear cells, obtained in the first trimester of pregnancy. The V call is TRBV6-4, the J call TRBJ2-3, with 11 bases fitting TRBD2. This TCR was recovered from a female donor in good health, enrolled as a control in a pregnancy study. CDR3 coding DNA: TGTGCCAGCAGTGTTGGTATAGCGGGGGGGCCGGCAACAGATACGCAGTATTTT. This translates into CASSVGIAGGPATDTQYF.